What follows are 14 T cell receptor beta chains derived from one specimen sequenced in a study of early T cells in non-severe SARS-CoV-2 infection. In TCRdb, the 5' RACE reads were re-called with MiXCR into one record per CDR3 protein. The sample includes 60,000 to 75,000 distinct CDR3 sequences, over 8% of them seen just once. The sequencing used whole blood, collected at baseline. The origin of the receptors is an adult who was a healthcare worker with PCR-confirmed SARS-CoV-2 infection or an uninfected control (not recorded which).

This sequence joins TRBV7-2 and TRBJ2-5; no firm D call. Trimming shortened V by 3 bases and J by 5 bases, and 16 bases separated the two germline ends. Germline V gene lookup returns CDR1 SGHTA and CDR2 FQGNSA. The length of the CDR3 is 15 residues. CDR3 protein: CASSFKRSLEETQYF. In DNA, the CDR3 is TGTGCCAGCAGCTTTAAGCGTAGCCTTGAGGAGACCCAGTACTTC.

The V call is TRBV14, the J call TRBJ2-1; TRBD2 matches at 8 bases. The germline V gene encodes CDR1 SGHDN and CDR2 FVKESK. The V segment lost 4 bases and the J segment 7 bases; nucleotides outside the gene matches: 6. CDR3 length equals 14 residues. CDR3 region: CASSLREGRNEQFF. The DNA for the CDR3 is TGTGCCAGCAGCCTTCGGGAGGGCAGGAATGAGCAGTTCTTC.

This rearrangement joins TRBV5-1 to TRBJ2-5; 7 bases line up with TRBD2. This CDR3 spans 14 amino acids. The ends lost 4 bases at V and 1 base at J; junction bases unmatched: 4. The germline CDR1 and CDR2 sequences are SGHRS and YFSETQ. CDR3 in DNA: TGCGCCAGCAGCCCGTCTAGCGGCCAAGAGACCCAGTACTTC. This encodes CASSPSSGQETQYF.

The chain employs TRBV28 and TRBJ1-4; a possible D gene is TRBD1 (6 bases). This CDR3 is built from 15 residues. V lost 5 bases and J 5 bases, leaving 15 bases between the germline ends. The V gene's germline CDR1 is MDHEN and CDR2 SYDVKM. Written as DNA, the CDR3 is TGTGCCAGCAGTCAGGACAGACCTTTAAATGAAAAACTGTTTTTT. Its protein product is CASSQDRPLNEKLFF.

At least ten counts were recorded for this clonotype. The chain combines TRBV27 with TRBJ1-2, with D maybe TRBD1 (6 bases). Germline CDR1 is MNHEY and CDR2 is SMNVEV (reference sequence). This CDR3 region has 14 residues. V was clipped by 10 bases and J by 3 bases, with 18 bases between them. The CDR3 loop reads CATPLPGQYYGYTF. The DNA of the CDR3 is TGTGCCACCCCCCTCCCGGGACAATACTATGGCTACACCTTC.

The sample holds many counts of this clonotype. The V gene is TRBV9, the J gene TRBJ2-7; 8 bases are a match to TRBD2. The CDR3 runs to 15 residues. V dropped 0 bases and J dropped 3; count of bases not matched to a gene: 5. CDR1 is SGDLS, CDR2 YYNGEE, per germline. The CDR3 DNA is TGTGCCAGCAGCGTAGATCCAGCGGGAGTCTACGAGCAGTACTTC. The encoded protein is CASSVDPAGVYEQYF.

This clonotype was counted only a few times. CDR3: CATTAGQTNTEAFF. Here the CDR3 DNA reads TGTGCCACCACGGCGGGACAGACCAACACTGAAGCTTTCTTT. The chain uses TRBV6-2 or TRBV6-3 and TRBJ1-1; 7 bases map to TRBD1. The V gene end was trimmed by 10 bases and the J gene end by 2 bases; junction bases not matched to a gene: 10. The CDR3 covers 14 residues. Germline V gene lookup returns CDR1 MNHEY and CDR2 SVGEGT.

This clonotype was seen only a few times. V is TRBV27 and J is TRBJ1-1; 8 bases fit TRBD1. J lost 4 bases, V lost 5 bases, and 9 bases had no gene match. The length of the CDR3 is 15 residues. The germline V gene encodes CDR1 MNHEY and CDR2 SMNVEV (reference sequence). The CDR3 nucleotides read TGTGCCAGCAGTCCACAGGGGGGGGCGGCCACTGAAGCTTTCTTT. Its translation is CASSPQGGAATEAFF.

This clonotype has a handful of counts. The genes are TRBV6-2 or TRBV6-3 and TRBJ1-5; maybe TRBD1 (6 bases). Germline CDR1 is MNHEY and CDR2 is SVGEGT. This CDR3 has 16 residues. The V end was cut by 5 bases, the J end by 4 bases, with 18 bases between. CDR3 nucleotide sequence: TGTGCCAGCAGTCTACAGGGAAGTAATAGGAATCAGCCCCAGCATTTT. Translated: CASSLQGSNRNQPQHF.

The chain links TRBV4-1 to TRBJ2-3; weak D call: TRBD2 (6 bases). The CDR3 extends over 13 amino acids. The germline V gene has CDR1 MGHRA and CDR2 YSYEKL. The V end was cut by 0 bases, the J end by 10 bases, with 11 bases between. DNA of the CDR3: TGCGCCAGCAGCCAAGATTATCGGGAGCCGCAGTATTTT. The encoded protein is CASSQDYREPQYF.

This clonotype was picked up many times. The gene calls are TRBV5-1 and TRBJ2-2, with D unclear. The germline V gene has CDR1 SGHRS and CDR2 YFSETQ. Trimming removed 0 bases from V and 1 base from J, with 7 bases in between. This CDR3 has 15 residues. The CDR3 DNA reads TGCGCCAGCAGCTTGGGGCACTTGAACACCGGGGAGCTGTTTTTT. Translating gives CASSLGHLNTGELFF.

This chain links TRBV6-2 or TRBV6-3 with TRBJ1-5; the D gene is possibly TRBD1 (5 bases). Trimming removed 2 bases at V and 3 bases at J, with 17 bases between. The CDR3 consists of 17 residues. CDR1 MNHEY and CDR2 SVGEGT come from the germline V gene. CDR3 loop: CASSYEFGAVDNQPQHF. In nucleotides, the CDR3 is TGTGCCAGCAGTTACGAATTTGGGGCGGTGGACAATCAGCCCCAGCATTTT.

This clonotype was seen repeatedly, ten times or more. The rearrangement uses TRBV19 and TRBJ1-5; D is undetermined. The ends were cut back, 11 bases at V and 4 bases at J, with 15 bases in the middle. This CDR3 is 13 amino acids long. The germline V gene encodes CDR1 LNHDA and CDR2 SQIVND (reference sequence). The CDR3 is CAAAVQVNQPQHF. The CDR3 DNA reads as TGTGCCGCCGCTGTGCAGGTTAATCAGCCCCAGCATTTT.

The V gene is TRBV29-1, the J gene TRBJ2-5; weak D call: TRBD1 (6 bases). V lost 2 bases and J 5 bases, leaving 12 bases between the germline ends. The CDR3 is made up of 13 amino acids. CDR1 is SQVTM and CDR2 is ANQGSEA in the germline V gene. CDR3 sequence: CSVEITGPETQYF. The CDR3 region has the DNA TGCAGCGTTGAAATAACAGGGCCTGAGACCCAGTACTTC. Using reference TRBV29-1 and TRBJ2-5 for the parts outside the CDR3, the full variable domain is SAVISQKPSRDICQRGTSLTIQCQVDSQVTMMFWYRQQPGQSLTLIATANQGSEATYESGFVIDKFPISRPNLTFSTLTVSNMSPEDSSIYLCSVEITGPETQYFGPGTRLLVL.